The present T cell receptor beta chain was sequenced within a study of T cell responses to AZD1222 COVID-19 vaccine. Study-level findings and limits: It should be noted that donors were predominantly white British and more often female, and clonal diversity was possibly underestimated.

This clone was observed a few times. The antigen is unknown. This CDR3 comprises 13 residues. Germline V lookup: CDR1 SGHAT, CDR2 FQNNGV. Between the trimmed V and J ends, which lost 5 bases and 1 base, there was a span of 8 bases. The table came from immunoSEQ multiplex PCR; TCRdb's copy has only in-frame clones and leaves some out. The sample shows 90,000 or so clones, about 89% of them seen only once. Sample: peripheral blood, taken 28 days after the second AZD1222 dose. The TCR comes from an adult who received the AZD1222 COVID-19 vaccine. The chain carries TRBV11-2 and TRBJ1-1; no firm D call. CDR3 region: CASSPRRNTEAFF. CDR3 in DNA: TGTGCCAGCAGCCCTAGAAGGAACACTGAAGCTTTCTTT.